This note documents a single TCR beta chain sequence. What it recognizes is unknown. This may be a read error, as it is one base from a much larger clone. This CDR3 fails to terminate in the conserved phenylalanine or tryptophan, so it likely reflects a read error. Hyperthyroidism was considered stable when no ophthalmopathy appeared within 18 months of follow-up. Hyperthyroidism in these 18- to 65-year-old patients was newly diagnosed, lasting under 2 months. Pregnant or lactating patients and those with other autoimmune diseases or uncontrolled infections were excluded. CDR3 regions of TCR beta were amplified from RNA transcripts. The first-round RT-PCR employed HTBI primers together with the Qiagen OneStep RT-PCR kit. A multiplex PCR was then performed as the second round. A single record per CDR3 protein comes from TCRdb applying MiXCR to the multiplex PCR reads. This sample has 300,000 to 500,000 distinct CDR3 sequences; 15% to 19% occur once, and the top ten carry approximately 7%.

Germline CDR1 and CDR2: SGHDT and YYEEEE. Trimming stripped 2 bases from V and 4 bases from J, with 10 bases between. This CDR3 has 14 residues. This record comes from a study of Graves' ophthalmopathy and Graves' hyperthyroidism. Study observations and caveats: Most thyroid-expanded clonotypes exceeding 0.001 frequency were also found in blood.

This TCR was sampled from a woman under 30 with stable Graves' hyperthyroidism. Material for sequencing was peripheral blood. The J gene is TRBJ1-5, the V gene TRBV5-6; TRBD1 is a possible D gene (5 bases). The CDR3: CASSLKGKNQPQHY. The CDR3 nucleotides are TGTGCCAGCAGCTTAAAGGGGAAAAATCAGCCCCAGCATTAT.